The rows below give T cell receptor beta chains drawn from one sample of a study of shared clonotypes between healthy human individuals. Profiling relied on immunoSEQ multiplex PCR, and the TCRdb table lists in-frame clones only, not all of them. The sample has some 580,000 clones; around 97% are singletons. The sample consisted of naive CD4+ T cells sorted from blood. The receptors shown here come from a woman aged 25 to 45 in good health. CDR3s include the opening cysteine and the closing phenylalanine or tryptophan. The D gene is left open where the match is weak. Where a row states a size, it is once, few, many or the class of an expanded clone; other rows omit it.

clone_size	d_call	v_call	j_call	cdr3_nt	cdr3_aa
NA	NA	TRBV19	TRBJ2-5	TGTGCCAGTAGTGTCCCAGGTGTGGGGGCCCAGTACTTC	CASSVPGVGAQYF
NA	NA	TRBV14	TRBJ2-5	TGTGCCAGCAGCCGGCTCGAGGGGGGGTCGGAGACCCAGTACTTC	CASSRLEGGSETQYF
NA	NA	TRBV5-1	TRBJ1-1	TGCGCCAGCAGCCCGTCGGGGGGACCCACTGAAGCTTTCTTT	CASSPSGGPTEAFF
NA	TRBD1	TRBV19	TRBJ1-4	TGTGCCAGTAGTAGCCCGAGGACAGGAGGGCTGTTTTTT	CASSSPRTGGLFF
NA	NA	TRBV11-3	TRBJ2-2	TGTGCCAGCAGCTTAGGAGGGAACACCGGGGAGCTGTTTTTT	CASSLGGNTGELFF
once	TRBD1	TRBV28	TRBJ1-4	TGTGCCAGTGGGCAGGGGGCGGTTGGACTGTTTTTT	CASGQGAVGLFF
NA	NA	TRBV28	TRBJ2-5	TGTGCCAGCAGTACCCAGGGGCGGGGCCAAGAGACCCAGTACTTC	CASSTQGRGQETQYF
NA	NA	TRBV28	TRBJ2-2	TGTGCCAGCAGTTCTGACCGCCGGGAGCTGTTTTTT	CASSSDRRELFF
NA	NA	TRBV19	TRBJ2-7	TGTGCCAGTAGTATAGATCGGGACTACGAGCAGTACTTC	CASSIDRDYEQYF
NA	TRBD1	TRBV28	TRBJ2-1	TGTGCCAGCAGTCCCCGGTCCTGGACAGGGGGCCACAATGAGCAGTTCTTC	CASSPRSWTGGHNEQFF
NA	NA	TRBV5-1	TRBJ2-7	TGCGCCAGCAGCTCGACCGGGACGGTGAACTCCTACGAGCAGTACTTC	CASSSTGTVNSYEQYF
NA	TRBD2	TRBV7-9	TRBJ2-3	TGTGCCAGCAGCATCCGACTAGCGGGGACCACAGATACGCAGTATTTT	CASSIRLAGTTDTQYF
NA	TRBD1	TRBV7-9	TRBJ1-2	TGTGCCAGCAGCCCCCCCTCGAGGGGGCAAGGCTATGGCTACACCTTC	CASSPPSRGQGYGYTF
NA	NA	TRBV23-1	TRBJ2-6	TGCGCCAGCAGTCCCCCCGGTCCTGGGGCCAACGTCCTGACTTTC	CASSPPGPGANVLTF
NA	NA	TRBV28	TRBJ1-5	TGTGCCAGCAGTTTGGATCTTGCCAGCAATCAGCCCCAGCATTTT	CASSLDLASNQPQHF
NA	NA	TRBV7-9	TRBJ1-1	TGTGCCAGCAGCCAGACCTTGAACACTGAAGCTTTCTTT	CASSQTLNTEAFF
NA	NA	TRBV28	TRBJ2-1	TGTGCCAGCAGCCCTACCCGTGATTGGGACAATGAGCAGTTCTTC	CASSPTRDWDNEQFF
NA	NA	TRBV28	TRBJ2-7	TGTGCCAGCAGTTCCCTCGGGGGAGCTGCCTACGAGCAGTACTTC	CASSSLGGAAYEQYF
NA	NA	TRBV29-1	TRBJ2-2	TGCAGCGTTGCGGTTAGCGGACGATACACCGGGGAGCTGTTTTTT	CSVAVSGRYTGELFF
NA	TRBD1	TRBV6-1	TRBJ2-1	TGTGCCAGCAGTGATCTGGGACAGGGGGCCAATGAGCAGTTCTTC	CASSDLGQGANEQFF
NA	NA	TRBV28	TRBJ2-2	TGTGCCAGCAGTTTTAGGAGCACCGGGGAGCTGTTTTTT	CASSFRSTGELFF
NA	NA	TRBV27	TRBJ2-7	TGTGCCAGCAGTTTACCGGGCCAAACGGACGAGCAGTACTTC	CASSLPGQTDEQYF